Included here is one TCR beta chain sequence, with context. In the original workflow: Amplification from reference gene primers served as the basis for estimated nucleated cell counts. Produced via immunoSEQ multiplex PCR; TCRdb's table is partial and in-frame only. V and J calls and clone size are given by that table; D and trimming were obtained from the DNA. The profile covers 300,000 to 350,000 clones, with around 90% appearing a single time and roughly a tenth taken by the ten largest. This specimen belongs to a study of blood T cell repertoires in COVID-19. Study in general: Nucleic acid was either cDNA or gDNA, and it came from T cells, B-cell-depleted T cells, or PBMCs.

Sequenced material: peripheral blood. The sequence was collected from a man aged 25 to 45 with COVID-19, enrolled during active disease.

The CDR3 DNA reads as TGTGCCAGCAGCCCAAGGGCGCAGGGCTCCACCGGGGAGCTGTTTTTT. It encodes CASSPRAQGSTGELFF. This chain connects TRBV7-6 to TRBJ2-2, with a possible D match to TRBD1 (5 bases). Germline V gives CDR1 SGHVS, CDR2 FNYEAQ. Trimming removed 5 bases from V and 4 bases from J, with 17 bases in between. CDR3 size: 16 residues.